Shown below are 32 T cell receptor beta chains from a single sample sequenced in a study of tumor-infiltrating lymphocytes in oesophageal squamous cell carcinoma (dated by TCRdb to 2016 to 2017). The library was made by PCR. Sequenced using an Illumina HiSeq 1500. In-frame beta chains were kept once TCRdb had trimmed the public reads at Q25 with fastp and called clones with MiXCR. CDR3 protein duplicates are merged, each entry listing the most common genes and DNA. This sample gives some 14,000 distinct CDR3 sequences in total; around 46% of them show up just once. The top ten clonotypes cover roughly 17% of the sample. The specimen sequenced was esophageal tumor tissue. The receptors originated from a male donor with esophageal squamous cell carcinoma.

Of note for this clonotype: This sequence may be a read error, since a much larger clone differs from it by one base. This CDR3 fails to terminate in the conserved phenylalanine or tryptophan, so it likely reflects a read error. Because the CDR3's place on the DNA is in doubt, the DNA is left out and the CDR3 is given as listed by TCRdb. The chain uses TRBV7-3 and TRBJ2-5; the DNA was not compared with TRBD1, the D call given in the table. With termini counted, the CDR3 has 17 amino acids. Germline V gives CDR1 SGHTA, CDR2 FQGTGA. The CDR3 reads CASSSTGTVYNGYTFGS.

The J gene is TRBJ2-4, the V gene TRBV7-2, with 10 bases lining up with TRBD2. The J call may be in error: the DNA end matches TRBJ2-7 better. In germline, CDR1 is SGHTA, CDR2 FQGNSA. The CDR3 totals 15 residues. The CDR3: CASRIKAGGPGEQYF. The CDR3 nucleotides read TGTGCCAGCAGGATAAAAGCGGGAGGGCCAGGCGAGCAGTACTTC.

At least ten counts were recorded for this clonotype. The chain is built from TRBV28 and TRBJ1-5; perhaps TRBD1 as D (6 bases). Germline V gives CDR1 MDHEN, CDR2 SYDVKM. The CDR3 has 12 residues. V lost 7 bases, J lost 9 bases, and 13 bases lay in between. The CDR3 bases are TGTGCCAGCACCACCCCCAGGGGGCCCCAGCATTTT. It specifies CASTTPRGPQHF. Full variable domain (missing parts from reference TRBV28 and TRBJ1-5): DVKVTQSSRYLVKRTGEKVFLECVQDMDHENMFWYRQDPGLGLRLIYFSYDVKMKEKGDIPEGYSVSREKKERFSLILESASTNQTSMYLCASTTPRGPQHFGDGTRLSIL.

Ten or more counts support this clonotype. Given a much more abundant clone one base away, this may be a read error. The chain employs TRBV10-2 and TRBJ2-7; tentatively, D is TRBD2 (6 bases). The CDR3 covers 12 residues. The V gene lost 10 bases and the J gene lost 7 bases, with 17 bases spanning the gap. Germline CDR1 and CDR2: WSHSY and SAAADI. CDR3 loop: CATIAPGDEQYF. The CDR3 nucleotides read TGCGCCACTATAGCACCGGGGGATGAGCAGTACTTC.

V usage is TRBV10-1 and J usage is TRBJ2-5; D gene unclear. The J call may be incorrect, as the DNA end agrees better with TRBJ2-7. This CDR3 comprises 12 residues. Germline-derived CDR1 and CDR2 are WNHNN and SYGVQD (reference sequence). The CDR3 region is CASSGVTGEQYF. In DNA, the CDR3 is TGCGCCAGCAGTGGGGTGACTGGCGAGCAGTACTTC.

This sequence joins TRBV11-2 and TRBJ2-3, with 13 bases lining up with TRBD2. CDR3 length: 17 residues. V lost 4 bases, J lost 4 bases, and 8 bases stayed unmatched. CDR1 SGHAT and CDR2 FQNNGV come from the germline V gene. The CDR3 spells CASSSTSGRARADTQYF. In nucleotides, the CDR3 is TGTGCCAGCAGCTCCACTAGCGGGAGGGCCCGTGCAGATACGCAGTATTTT.

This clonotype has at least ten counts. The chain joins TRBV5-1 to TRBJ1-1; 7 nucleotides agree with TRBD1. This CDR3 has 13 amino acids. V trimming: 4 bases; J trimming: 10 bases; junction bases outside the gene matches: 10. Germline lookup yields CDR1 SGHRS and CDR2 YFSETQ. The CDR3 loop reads CASSNDRAFRAFF. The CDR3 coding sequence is TGCGCCAGCAGCAATGACAGGGCTTTTAGAGCTTTCTTT.

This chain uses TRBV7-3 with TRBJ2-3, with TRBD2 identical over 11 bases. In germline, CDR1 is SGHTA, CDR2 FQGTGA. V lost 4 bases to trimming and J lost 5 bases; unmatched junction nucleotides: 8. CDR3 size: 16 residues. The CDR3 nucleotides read TGTGCCAGCAGCTCCCGACTAGCGGGACTGGAAGATACGCAGTATTTT. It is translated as CASSSRLAGLEDTQYF.

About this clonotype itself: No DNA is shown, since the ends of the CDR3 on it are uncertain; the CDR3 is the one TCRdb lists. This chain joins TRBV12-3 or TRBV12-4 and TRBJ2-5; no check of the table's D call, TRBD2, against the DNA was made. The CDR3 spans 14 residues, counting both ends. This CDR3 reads CASSFVRRREEQFF.

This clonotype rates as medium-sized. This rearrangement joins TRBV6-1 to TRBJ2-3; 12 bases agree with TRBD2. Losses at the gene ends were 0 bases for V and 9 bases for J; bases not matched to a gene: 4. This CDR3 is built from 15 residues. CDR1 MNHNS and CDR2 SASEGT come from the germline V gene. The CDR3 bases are TGTGCCAGCAGTGAAGCTCTAGCGGGAGGGGTAACGCAGTATTTT. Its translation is CASSEALAGGVTQYF.

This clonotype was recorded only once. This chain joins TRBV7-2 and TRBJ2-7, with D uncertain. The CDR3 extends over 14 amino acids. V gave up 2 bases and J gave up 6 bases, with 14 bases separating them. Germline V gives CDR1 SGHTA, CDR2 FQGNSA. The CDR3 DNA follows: TGTGCCAGCAGCTTACCCAGTGAGGTCCGCGAGCAGTACTTC. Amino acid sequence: CASSLPSEVREQYF. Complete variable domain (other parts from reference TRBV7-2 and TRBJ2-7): GAGVSQSPSNKVTEKGKDVELRCDPISGHTALYWYRQSLGQGLEFLIYFQGNSAPDKSGLPSDRFSAERTGGSVSTLTIQRTQQEDSAVYLCASSLPSEVREQYFGPGTRLTVT.

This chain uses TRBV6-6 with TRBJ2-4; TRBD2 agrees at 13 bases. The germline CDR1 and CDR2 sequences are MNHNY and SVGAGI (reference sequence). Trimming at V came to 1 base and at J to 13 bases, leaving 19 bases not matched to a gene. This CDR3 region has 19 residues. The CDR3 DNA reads TGTGCCAGCAGTTACTTGCGGACTAGCGGGAGAGTAACCACAGATACGCAGTACTTC. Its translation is CASSYLRTSGRVTTDTQYF.

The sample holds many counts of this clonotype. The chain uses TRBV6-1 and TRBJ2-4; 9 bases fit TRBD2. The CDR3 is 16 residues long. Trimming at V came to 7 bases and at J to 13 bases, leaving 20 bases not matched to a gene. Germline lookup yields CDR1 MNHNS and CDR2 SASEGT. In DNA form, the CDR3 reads TGTGCCAGCAACCTTAGCGGGAGCAGGTCCTACAATGAGCAGTACTTC. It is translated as CASNLSGSRSYNEQYF.

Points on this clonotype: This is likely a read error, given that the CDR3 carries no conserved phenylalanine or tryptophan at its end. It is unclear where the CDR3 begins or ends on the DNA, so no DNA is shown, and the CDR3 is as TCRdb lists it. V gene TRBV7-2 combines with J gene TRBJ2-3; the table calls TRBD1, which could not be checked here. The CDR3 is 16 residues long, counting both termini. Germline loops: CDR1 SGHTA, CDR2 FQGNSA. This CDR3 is CASRSRDRGGEQYFGP.

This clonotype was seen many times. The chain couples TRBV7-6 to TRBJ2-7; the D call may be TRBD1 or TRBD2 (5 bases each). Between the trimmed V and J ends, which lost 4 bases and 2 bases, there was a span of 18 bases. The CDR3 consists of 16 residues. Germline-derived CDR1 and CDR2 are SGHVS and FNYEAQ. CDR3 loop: CASSSGSGQGPYEQYF. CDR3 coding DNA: TGTGCCAGCAGCTCGGGGTCGGGGCAGGGCCCCTACGAGCAGTACTTC.

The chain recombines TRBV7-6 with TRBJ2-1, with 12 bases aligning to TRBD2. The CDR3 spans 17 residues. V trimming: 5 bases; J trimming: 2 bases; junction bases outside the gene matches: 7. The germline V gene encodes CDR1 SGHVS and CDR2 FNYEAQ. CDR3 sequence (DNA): TGTGCCAGCAGCAAATGGACTAGCGGGACTACCTACAATGAGCAGTTCTTC. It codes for CASSKWTSGTTYNEQFF.

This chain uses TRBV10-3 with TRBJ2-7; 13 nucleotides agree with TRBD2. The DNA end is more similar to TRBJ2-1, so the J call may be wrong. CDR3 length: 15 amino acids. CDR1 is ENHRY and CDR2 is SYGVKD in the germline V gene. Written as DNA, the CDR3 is TGTGCCATCAGACCGGGACTAGCGGGATACAATGAGCAGTTCTTC. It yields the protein CAIRPGLAGYNEQFF.

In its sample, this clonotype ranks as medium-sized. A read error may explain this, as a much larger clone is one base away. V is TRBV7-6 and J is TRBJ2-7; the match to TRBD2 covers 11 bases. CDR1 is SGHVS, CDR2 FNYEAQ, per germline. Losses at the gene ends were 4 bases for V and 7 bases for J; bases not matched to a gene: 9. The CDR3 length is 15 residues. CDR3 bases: TGTGCCAGCAGCTCCAGACTAGCGGGATACAATGAGCAGTACTTC. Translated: CASSSRLAGYNEQYF.

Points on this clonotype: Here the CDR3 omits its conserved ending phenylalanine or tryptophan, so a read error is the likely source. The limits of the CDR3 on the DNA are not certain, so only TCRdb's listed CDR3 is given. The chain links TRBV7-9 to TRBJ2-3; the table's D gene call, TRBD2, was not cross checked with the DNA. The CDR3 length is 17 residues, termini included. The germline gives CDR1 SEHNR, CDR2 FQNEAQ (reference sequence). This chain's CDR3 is CASSMGSSTSYEQYFGN.

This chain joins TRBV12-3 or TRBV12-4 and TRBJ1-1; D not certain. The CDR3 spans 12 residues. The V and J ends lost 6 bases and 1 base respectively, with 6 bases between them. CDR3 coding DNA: TGTGCCAGCAGCCGTAGGAACACTGAAGCTTTCTTT. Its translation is CASSRRNTEAFF.

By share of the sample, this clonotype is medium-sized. CDR3 in amino acids: CASSYSGLAGDFEQYF. In DNA, the CDR3 is TGTGCCAGCAGTTACTCGGGGCTAGCGGGAGATTTCGAGCAGTACTTC. The chain combines TRBV6-6 with TRBJ2-7; 10 bases agree with TRBD2. J lost 6 bases, V lost 0 bases, and 8 bases had no gene match. CDR3 length: 16 residues. Germline V gene data show CDR1 as MNHNY and CDR2 as SVGAGI (reference sequence).

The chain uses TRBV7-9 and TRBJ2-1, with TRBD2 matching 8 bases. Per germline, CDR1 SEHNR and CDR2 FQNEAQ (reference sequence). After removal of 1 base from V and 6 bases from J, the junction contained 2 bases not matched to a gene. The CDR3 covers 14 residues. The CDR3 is CASSLVGGVNEQFF. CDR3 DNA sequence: TGTGCCAGCAGCTTAGTCGGGGGGGTCAATGAGCAGTTCTTC.

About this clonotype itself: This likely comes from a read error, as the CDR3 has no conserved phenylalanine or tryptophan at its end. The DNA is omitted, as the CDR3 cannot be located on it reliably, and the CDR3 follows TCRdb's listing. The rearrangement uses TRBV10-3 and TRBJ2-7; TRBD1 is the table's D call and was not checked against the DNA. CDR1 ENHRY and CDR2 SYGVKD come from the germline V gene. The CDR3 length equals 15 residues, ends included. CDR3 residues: CAISQGHFYGYTFGS.

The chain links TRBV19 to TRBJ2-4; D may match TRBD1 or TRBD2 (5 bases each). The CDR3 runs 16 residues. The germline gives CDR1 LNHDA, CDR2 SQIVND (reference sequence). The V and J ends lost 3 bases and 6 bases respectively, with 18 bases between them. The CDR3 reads CASSIHGAATRNIQYF. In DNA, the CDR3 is TGTGCCAGTAGTATCCACGGGGCAGCCACCCGAAACATTCAGTACTTC.

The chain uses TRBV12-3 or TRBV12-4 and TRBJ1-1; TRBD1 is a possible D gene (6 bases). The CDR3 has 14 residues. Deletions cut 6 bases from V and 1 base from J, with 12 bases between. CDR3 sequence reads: CASSRTVGNTEAFF. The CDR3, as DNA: TGTGCCAGCAGCCGGACAGTGGGGAACACTGAAGCTTTCTTT.

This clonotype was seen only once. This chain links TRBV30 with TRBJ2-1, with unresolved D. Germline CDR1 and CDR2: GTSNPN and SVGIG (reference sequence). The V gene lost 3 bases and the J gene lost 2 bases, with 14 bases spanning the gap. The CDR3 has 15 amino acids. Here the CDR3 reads CAWSVSSFPYNEQFF. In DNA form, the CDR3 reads TGTGCCTGGAGCGTTTCGAGTTTCCCCTACAATGAGCAGTTCTTC.

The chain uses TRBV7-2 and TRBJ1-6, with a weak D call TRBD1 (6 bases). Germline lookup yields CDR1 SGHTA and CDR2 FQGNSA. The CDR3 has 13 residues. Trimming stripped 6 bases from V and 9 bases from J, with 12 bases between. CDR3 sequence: CASSPGARSPLHF. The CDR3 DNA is TGTGCCAGCAGTCCAGGGGCACGTTCACCCCTCCACTTT.

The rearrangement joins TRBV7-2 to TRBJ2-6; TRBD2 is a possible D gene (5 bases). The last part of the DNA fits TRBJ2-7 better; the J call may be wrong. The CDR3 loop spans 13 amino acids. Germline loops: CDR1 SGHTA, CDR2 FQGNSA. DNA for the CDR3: TGTGCCAGCAGCTTGTTGAGGGCCCACGAGCAGTACTTC. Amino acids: CASSLLRAHEQYF.

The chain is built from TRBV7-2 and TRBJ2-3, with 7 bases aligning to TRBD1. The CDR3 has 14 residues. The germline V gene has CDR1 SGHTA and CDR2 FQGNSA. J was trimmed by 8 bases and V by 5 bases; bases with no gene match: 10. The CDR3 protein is CASSGKGAIFTQYF. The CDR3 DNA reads TGTGCCAGCAGCGGGAAGGGGGCAATATTTACGCAGTATTTT.

The chain's CDR3 is CASSFQMGGTNTGELFF. CDR3 coding DNA: TGTGCCAGCAGCTTTCAAATGGGGGGCACGAACACCGGGGAGCTGTTTTTT. The rearrangement joins TRBV9 to TRBJ2-2; the D call may be TRBD1 or TRBD2 (6 bases each). With 4 bases removed from V and 0 bases from J, the gap between germline ends came to 16 bases. Germline lookup yields CDR1 SGDLS and CDR2 YYNGEE. The CDR3 loop spans 17 amino acids.

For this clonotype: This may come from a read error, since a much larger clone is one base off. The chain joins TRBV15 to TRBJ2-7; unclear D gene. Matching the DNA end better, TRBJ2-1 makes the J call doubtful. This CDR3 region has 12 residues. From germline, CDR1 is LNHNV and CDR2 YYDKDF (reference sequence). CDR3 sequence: CATSRDLETQFF. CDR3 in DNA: TGTGCCACCAGCAGAGATCTGGAGACCCAGTTCTTC.

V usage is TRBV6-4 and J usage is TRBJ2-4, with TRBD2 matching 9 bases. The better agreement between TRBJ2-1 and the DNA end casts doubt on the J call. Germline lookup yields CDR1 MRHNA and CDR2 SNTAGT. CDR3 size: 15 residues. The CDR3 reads CASSYQSGGYNEQFF. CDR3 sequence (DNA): TGTGCCAGCAGTTACCAAAGCGGGGGGTACAATGAGCAGTTCTTC.